This TCR beta chain originates from a study of T-cell memory formation after mild COVID-19. Regarding the study as a whole: Later expanders leaned CD4+, whereas clones that contracted between day 15 and 85 were balanced CD4/CD8. Several responding clones turned up in pre-infection memory, indicating that cross-reactive memory may have taken part. CM and EM subsets held most contracting CD4+ clones; EMRA held CD8+ ones.

As regards this clonotype: Antigen unknown.

TCRdb analysed the 5' RACE reads with MiXCR anew, one entry per CDR3 protein. Among about 38,000 distinct CDR3 sequences listed, more than 9.5% were seen once. The length of the CDR3 is 13 residues. The germline V gene encodes CDR1 LNHDA and CDR2 SQIVND (reference sequence). V lost 0 bases and J lost 9, with 9 bases in between. The origin of this receptor is a man between 18 and 35 years old who had mild COVID-19 (a few samples of this study predate the infection). Cell type and time point are not known. This rearrangement joins TRBV19 to TRBJ2-1, with D perhaps being TRBD1 or TRBD2 (5 bases each). Sequenced: PBMCs or a T cell subset sorted from them (not recorded which). CDR3 loop: CASSIDRGGEQFF. CDR3 DNA sequence: TGTGCCAGTAGTATAGATCGGGGCGGTGAGCAGTTCTTC.